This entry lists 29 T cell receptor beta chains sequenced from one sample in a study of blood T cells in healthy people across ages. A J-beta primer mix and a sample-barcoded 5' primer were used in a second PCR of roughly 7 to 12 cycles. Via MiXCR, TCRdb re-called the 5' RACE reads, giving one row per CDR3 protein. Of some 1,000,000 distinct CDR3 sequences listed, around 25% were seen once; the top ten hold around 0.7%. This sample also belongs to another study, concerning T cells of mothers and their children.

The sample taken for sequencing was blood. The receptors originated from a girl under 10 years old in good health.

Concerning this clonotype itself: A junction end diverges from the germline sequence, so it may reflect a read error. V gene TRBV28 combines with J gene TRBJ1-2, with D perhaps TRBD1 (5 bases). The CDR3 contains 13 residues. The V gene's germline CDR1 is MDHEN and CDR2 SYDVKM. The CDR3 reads CASSLGRDYCYTF. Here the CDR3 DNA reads TGTGCCAGCAGTTTGGGAAGGGACTATTGCTACACCTTC.

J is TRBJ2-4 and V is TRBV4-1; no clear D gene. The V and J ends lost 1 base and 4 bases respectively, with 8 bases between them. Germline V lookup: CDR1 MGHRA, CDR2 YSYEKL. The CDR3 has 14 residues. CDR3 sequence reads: CASSQGLRKNIQYF. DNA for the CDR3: TGCGCCAGCAGCCAAGGTCTGCGGAAAAACATTCAGTACTTC.

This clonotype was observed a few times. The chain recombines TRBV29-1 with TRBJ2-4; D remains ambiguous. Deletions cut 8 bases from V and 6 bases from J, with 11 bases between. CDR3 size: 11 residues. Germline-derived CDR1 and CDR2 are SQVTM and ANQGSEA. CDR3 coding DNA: TGCAGCCCCCTGGTTGGAAACATTCAGTACTTC. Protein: CSPLVGNIQYF.

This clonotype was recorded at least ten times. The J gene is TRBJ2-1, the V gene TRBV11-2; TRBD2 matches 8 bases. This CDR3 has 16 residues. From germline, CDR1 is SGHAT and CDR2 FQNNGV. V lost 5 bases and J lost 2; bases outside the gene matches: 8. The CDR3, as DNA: TGTGCCAGCAGCCCTCCGGGTAGCGGGGCCTACAATGAGCAGTTCTTC. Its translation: CASSPPGSGAYNEQFF.

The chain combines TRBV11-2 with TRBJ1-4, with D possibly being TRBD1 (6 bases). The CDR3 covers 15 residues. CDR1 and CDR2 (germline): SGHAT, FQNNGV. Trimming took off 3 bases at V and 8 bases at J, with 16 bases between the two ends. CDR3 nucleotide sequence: TGTGCCAGCAGCTTTCAACAGGGTCCGAAGGAAAAACTGTTTTTT. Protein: CASSFQQGPKEKLFF.

CDR3 region: CASKSLSSSPNTGELFF. For the CDR3, the DNA is TGCGCCAGTAAGTCTTTGTCGTCCAGCCCGAACACCGGGGAGCTGTTTTTT. V and J are TRBV5-1 and TRBJ2-2, with D hard to call. Per the germline V gene, CDR1 is SGHRS and CDR2 is YFSETQ. V was pared by 8 bases and J by 0 bases, with 20 bases between. The CDR3 is made up of 17 amino acids.

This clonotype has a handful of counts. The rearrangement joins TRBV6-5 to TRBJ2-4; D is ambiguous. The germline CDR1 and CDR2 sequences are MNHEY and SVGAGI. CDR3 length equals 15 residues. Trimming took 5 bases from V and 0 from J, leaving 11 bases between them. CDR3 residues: CASSPSWLAKNIQYF. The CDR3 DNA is TGTGCCAGCAGTCCTAGTTGGCTAGCCAAAAACATTCAGTACTTC.

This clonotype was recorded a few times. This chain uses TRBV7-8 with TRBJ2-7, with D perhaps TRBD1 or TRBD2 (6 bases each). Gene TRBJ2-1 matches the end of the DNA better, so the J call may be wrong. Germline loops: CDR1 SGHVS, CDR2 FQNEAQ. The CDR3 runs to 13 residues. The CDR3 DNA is TGTGCCAGCAGCCCGTGGGGGGCAAATGAGCAGTTCTTC. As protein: CASSPWGANEQFF.

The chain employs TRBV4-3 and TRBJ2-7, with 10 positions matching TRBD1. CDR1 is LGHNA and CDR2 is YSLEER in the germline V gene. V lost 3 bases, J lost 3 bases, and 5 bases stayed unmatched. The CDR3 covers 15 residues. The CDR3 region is CASSQVRDRGYEQYF. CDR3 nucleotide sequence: TGCGCCAGCAGCCAGGTCCGGGACAGGGGCTACGAGCAGTACTTC.

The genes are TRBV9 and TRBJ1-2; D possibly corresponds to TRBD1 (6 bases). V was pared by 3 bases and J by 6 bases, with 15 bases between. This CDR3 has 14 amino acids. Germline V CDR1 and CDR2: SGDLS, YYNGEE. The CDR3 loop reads CASSAAAEGDGYTF. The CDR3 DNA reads TGTGCCAGCAGCGCAGCGGCAGAGGGGGATGGCTACACCTTC. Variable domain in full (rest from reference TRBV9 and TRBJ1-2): DSGVTQTPKHLITATGQRVTLRCSPRSGDLSVYWYQQSLDQGLQFLIQYYNGEERAKGNILERFSAQQFPDLHSELNLSSLELGDSALYFCASSAAAEGDGYTFGSGTRLTVV.

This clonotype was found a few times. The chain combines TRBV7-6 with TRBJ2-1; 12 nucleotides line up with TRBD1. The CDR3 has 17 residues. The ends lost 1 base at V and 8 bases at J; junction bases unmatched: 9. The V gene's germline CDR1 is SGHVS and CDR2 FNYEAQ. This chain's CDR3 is CASSLGPGQGAMDEQFF. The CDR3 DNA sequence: TGTGCCAGCAGCTTAGGCCCGGGACAGGGGGCGATGGATGAGCAGTTCTTC.

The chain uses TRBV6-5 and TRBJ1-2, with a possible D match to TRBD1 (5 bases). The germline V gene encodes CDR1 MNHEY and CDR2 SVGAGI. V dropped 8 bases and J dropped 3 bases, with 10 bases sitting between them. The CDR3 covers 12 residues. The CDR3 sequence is CASHQGDYGYTF. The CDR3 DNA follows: TGTGCCAGCCACCAGGGAGACTATGGCTACACCTTC.

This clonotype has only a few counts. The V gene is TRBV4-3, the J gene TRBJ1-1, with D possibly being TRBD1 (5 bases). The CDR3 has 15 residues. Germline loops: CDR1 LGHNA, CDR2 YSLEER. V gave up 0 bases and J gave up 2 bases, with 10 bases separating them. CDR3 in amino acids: CASSQEGRGNTEAFF. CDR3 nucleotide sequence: TGCGCCAGCAGCCAAGAGGGGAGGGGAAACACTGAAGCTTTCTTT.

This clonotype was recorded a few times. CDR3 sequence (DNA): TGTGCCAGCAGCCTCAGCGGGAGTTACGATGAGCAGTTCTTC. Its translation is CASSLSGSYDEQFF. The rearrangement uses TRBV7-2 and TRBJ2-5, with TRBD2 matching over 8 bases. The better agreement between TRBJ2-1 and the DNA end casts doubt on the J call. Per the germline V gene, CDR1 is SGHTA and CDR2 is FQGNSA. The CDR3 runs to 14 residues.

CDR3 sequence (DNA): TGTGCCAGCAGTTTATATCACAGGGGGAGCAATGAGCAGTTCTTC. Translating gives CASSLYHRGSNEQFF. The gene calls are TRBV12-3 or TRBV12-4 and TRBJ2-1, with 8 bases aligning to TRBD1. This CDR3 is 15 amino acids long. After removal of 2 bases from V and 6 bases from J, the junction contained 6 bases not matched to a gene.

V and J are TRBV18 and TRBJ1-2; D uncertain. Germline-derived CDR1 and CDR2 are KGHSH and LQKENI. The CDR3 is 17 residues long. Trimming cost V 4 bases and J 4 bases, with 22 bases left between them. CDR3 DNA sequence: TGTGCCAGCTCACTAGTTGGGAAATCTTTAAGTACCTATGGCTACACCTTC. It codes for CASSLVGKSLSTYGYTF.

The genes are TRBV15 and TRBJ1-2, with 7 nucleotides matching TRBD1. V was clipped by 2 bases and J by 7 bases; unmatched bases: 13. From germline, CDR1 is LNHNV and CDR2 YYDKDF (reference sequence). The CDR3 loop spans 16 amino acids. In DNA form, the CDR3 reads TGTGCCACCAGCAGAACTCAACAGGGGCCATATCGTGGCTACACCTTC. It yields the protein CATSRTQQGPYRGYTF.

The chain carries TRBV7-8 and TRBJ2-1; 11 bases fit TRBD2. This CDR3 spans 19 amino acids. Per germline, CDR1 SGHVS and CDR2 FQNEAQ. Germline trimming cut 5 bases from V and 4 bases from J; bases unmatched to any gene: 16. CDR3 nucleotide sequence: TGTGCCAGCAGCAGGAGGCCTGTAGCGGGAGGGTTATTATACAATGAGCAGTTCTTC. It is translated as CASSRRPVAGGLLYNEQFF.

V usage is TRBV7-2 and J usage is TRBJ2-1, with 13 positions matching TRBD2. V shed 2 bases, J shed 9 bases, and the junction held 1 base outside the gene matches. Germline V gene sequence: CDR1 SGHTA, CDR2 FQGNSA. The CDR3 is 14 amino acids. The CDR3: CASSLRLAGGEQFF. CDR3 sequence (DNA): TGTGCCAGCAGCTTACGACTAGCGGGGGGTGAGCAGTTCTTC.

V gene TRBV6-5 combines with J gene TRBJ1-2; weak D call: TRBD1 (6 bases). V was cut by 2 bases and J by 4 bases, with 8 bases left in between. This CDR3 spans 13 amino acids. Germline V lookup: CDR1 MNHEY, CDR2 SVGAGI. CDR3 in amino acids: CASSYGGPYGYTF. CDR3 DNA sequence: TGTGCCAGCAGTTACGGGGGCCCCTATGGCTACACCTTC.

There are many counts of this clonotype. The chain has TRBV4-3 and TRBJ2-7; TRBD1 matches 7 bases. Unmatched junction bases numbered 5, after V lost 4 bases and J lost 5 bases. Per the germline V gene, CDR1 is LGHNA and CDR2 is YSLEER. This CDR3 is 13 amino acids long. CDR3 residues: CASSLDRVHEQYF. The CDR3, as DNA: TGCGCCAGCAGCCTCGACAGGGTCCACGAGCAGTACTTC.

The CDR3 reads CASSFRYKGDLSLDNEQFF. The CDR3 DNA reads TGTGCCAGCAGCTTTAGGTATAAAGGGGACCTGAGTTTGGACAATGAGCAGTTCTTC. The V call is TRBV7-9, the J call TRBJ2-1, with D perhaps TRBD1 or TRBD2 (5 bases each). This CDR3 is built from 19 residues. Germline assignment: CDR1 SEHNR and CDR2 FQNEAQ (reference sequence). Trimming cost V 3 bases and J 5 bases, with 26 bases left between them.

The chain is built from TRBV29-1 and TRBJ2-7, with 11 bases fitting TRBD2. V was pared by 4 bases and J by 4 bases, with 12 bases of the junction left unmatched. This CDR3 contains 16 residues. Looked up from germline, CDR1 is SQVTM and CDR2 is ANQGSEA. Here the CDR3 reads CSVVLSASGRRYEQYF. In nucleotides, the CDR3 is TGCAGCGTTGTTCTCTCGGCTAGCGGGAGGCGTTACGAGCAGTACTTC.

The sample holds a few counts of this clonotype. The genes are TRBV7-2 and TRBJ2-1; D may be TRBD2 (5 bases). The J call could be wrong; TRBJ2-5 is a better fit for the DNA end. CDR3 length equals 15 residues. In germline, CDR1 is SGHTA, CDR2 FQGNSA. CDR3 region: CASSWVARGGETQYF. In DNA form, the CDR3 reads TGTGCCAGCAGCTGGGTAGCCAGAGGAGGAGAGACCCAGTACTTC.

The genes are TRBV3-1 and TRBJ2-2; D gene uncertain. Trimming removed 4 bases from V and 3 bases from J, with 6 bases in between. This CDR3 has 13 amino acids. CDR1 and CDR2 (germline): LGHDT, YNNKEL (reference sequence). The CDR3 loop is CASSPGYTGELFF. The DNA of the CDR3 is TGTGCCAGCAGCCCTGGCTACACCGGGGAGCTGTTTTTT.

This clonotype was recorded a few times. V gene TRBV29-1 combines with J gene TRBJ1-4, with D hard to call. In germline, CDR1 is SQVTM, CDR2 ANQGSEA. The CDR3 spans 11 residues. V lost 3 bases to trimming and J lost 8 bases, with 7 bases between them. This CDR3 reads CSVEAGEKLFF. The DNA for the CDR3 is TGCAGCGTTGAGGCCGGGGAAAAACTGTTTTTT.

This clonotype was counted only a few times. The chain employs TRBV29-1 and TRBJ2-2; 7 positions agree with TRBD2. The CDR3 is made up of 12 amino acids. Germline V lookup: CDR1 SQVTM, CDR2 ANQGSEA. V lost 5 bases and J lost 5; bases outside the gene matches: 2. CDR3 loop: CSVILATGELFF. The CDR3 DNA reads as TGCAGCGTTATACTAGCGACCGGGGAGCTGTTTTTT.

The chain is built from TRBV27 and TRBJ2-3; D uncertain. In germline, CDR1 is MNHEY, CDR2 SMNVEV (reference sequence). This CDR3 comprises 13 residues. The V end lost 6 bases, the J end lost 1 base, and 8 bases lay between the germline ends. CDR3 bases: TGTGCCAGCAGGACGCAAGGCACAGATACGCAGTATTTT. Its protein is CASRTQGTDTQYF.

Here the CDR3 reads CASSLGRRGQDGYTF. The CDR3 DNA sequence: TGTGCCAGCAGCTTAGGGCGCAGGGGGCAGGATGGCTACACCTTC. The chain has TRBV7-9 and TRBJ1-2, with 8 positions matching TRBD1. The germline CDR1 and CDR2 sequences are SEHNR and FQNEAQ (reference sequence). V trimming: 1 base; J trimming: 6 bases; junction bases outside the gene matches: 7. The CDR3 sequence is 15 residues long.